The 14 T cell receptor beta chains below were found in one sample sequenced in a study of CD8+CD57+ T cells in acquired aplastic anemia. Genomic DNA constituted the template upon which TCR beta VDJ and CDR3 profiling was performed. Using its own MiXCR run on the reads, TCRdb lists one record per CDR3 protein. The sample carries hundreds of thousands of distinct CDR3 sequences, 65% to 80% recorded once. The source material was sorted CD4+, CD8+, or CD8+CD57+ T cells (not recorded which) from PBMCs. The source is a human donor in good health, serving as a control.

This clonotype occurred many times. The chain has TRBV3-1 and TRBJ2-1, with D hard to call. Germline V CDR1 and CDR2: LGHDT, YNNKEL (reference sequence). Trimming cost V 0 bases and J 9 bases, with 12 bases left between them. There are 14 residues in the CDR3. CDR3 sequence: CASSQDSPGGEQFF. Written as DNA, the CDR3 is TGTGCCAGCAGCCAAGATTCCCCGGGCGGTGAGCAGTTCTTC.

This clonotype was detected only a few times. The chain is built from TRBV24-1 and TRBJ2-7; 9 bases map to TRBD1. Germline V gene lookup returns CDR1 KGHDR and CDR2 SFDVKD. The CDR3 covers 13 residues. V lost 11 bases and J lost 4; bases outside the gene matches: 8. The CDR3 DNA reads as TGTGCCATAGATGACGGACAGGGGTACGAGCAGTACTTC. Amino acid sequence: CAIDDGQGYEQYF.

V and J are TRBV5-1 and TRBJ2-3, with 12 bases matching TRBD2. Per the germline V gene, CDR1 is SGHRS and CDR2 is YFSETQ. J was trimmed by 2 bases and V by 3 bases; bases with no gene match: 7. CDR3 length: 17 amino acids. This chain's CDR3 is CASSYRTSGTNTDTQYF. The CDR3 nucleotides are TGCGCCAGCAGCTATAGGACTAGCGGGACCAACACAGATACGCAGTATTTT.

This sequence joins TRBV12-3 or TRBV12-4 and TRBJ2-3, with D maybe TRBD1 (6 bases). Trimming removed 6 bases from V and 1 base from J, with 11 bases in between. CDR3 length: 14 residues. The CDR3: CASSQGRGTDTQYF. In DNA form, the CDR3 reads TGTGCCAGCAGCCAGGGGCGCGGCACAGATACGCAGTATTTT.

The CDR3 sequence: CATSVGPPRCYEQYF. CDR3 coding DNA: TGTGCCACCAGCGTTGGGCCGCCACGGTGCTACGAGCAGTACTTC. V usage is TRBV15 and J usage is TRBJ2-7; D gene unclear. From germline, CDR1 is LNHNV and CDR2 YYDKDF (reference sequence). V lost 5 bases and J 3 bases, leaving 17 bases between the germline ends. The CDR3 runs to 15 residues.

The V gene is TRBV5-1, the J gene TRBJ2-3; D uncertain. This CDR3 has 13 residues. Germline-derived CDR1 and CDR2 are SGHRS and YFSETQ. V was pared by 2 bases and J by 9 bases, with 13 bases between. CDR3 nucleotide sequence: TGCGCCAGCAGCTTAATCCGCAAAGAGACGCAGTATTTT. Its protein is CASSLIRKETQYF.

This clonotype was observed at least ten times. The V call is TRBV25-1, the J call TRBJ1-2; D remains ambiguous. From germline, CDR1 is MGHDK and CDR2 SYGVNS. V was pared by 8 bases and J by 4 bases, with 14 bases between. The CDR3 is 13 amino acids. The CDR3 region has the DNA TGTGCCAGCGCCGATACAGATTTCTATGGCTACACCTTC. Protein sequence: CASADTDFYGYTF.

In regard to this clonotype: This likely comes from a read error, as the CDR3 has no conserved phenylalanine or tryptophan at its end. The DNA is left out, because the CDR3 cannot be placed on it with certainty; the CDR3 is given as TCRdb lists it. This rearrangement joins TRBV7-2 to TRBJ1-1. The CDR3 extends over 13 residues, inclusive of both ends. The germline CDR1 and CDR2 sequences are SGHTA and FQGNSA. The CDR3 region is CASSLQSPTHANT.

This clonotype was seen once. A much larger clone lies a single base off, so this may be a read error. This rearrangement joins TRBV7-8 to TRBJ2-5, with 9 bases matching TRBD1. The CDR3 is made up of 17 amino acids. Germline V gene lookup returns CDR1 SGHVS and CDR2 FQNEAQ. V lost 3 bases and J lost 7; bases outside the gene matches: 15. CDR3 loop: CASSLADTGQGWVTQYF. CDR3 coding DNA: TGTGCCAGCAGCTTGGCCGATACAGGACAGGGGTGGGTGACCCAGTACTTC. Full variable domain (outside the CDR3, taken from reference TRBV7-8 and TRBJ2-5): GAGVSQSPRYKVAKRGQDVALRCDPISGHVSLFWYQQALGQGPEFLTYFQNEAQLDKSGLPSDRFFAERPEGSVSTLKIQRTQQEDSAVYLCASSLADTGQGWVTQYFGPGTRLLVL.

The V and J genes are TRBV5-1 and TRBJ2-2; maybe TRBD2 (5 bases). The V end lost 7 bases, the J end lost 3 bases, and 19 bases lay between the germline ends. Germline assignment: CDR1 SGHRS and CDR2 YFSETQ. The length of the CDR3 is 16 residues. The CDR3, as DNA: TGCGCCAGCGGCAAAAGGGCGGGCGGCTACACCGGGGAGCTGTTTTTT. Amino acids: CASGKRAGGYTGELFF.

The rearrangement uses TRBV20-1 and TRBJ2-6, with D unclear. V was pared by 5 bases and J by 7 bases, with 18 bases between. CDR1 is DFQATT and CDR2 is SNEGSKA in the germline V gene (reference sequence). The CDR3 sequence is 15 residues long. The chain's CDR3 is CSALKTDNYANVLTF. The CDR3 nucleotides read TGCAGTGCTTTGAAAACAGATAACTATGCCAACGTCCTGACTTTC.

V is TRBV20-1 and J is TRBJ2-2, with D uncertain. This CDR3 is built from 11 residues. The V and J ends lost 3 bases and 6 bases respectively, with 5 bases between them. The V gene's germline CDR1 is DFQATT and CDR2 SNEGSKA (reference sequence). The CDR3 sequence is CSARMSGELFF. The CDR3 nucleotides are TGCAGTGCTAGGATGTCCGGGGAGCTGTTTTTT.

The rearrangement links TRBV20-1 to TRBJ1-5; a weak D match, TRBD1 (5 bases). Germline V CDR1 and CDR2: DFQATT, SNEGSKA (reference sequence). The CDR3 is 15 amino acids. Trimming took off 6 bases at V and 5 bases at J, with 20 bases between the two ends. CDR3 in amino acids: CSALQGWTEDQPQHF. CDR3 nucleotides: TGCAGTGCCCTGCAGGGTTGGACTGAAGATCAGCCCCAGCATTTT.

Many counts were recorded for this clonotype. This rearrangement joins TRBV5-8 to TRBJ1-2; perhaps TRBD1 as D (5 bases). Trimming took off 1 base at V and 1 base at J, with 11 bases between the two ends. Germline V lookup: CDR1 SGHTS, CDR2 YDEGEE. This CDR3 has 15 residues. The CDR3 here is CASSLRDFLNYGYTF. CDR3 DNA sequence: TGTGCCAGCAGCTTGCGGGACTTTCTTAACTATGGCTACACCTTC.